Below, 10 T cell receptor beta chains from the same sample are listed, as sequenced in a study of blood T cell repertoires in COVID-19. Profiling relied on immunoSEQ multiplex PCR, and the TCRdb table lists in-frame clones only, not all of them. The table includes more than 150,000 clones, about 93% detected once. The sample taken for sequencing was peripheral blood. The receptors shown here come from a man aged 25 to 40 with COVID-19, enrolled during active disease.

V is TRBV6-6 and J is TRBJ2-2, with 8 positions matching TRBD2. CDR3 length equals 15 residues. Germline lookup yields CDR1 MNHNY and CDR2 SVGAGI (reference sequence). V was pared by 6 bases and J by 2 bases, with 5 bases of the junction left unmatched. As DNA, the CDR3 is TGTGCCAGCAGCCAGGGGACTAGAAACACCGGGGAGCTGTTTTTT. Translated, it gives CASSQGTRNTGELFF.

The chain uses TRBV2 and TRBJ2-1; TRBD1 agrees at 10 bases. Unmatched junction bases numbered 10, after V lost 6 bases and J lost 8 bases. The CDR3 extends over 15 amino acids. Germline V CDR1 and CDR2: SNHLY, FYNNEI. The CDR3, as DNA: TGTGCCAGCAGCCCGACAGGGGGCGCATTCTATGAGCAGTTCTTC. Protein: CASSPTGGAFYEQFF.

The table lists this clone with a count of one. This sequence joins TRBV6-6 and TRBJ2-7; no clear D. The length of the CDR3 is 12 residues. Between the trimmed V and J ends, which lost 5 bases and 4 bases, there was a span of 9 bases. Germline-derived CDR1 and CDR2 are MNHNY and SVGAGI (reference sequence). The CDR3 DNA is TGTGCCAGCAGTCCATCCTTATACGAGCAGTACTTC. Translated, it gives CASSPSLYEQYF.

The chain carries TRBV21-1 and TRBJ1-5; TRBD1, as called in the table, went unchecked against the DNA. TRBV21-1 has pseudogene status. The CDR3 runs to 14 residues. The CDR3 loop is CASSGQGPRQPQHF. The CDR3 coding sequence is TGTGCCAGCAGCGGACAGGGGCCCCGGCAGCCCCAGCATTTT.

V and J are TRBV30 and TRBJ2-4, with a weak D call TRBD2 (5 bases). The CDR3 spans 15 residues. V shed 0 bases and J shed 0 bases, with 9 bases lying between them. Looked up from germline, CDR1 is GTSNPN and CDR2 is SVGIG (reference sequence). CDR3 amino acids: CAWSVGLLAKNIQYF. The CDR3 DNA reads as TGTGCCTGGAGTGTTGGACTGTTAGCCAAAAACATTCAGTACTTC.

The chain combines TRBV6-2 or TRBV6-3 with TRBJ2-1, with D unresolved. Germline loops: CDR1 MNHEY, CDR2 SVGEGT. V was cut by 0 bases and J by 7 bases, with 7 bases left in between. This CDR3 spans 13 amino acids. The CDR3 bases are TGTGCCAGCAGTTACTCGGTAGAAAATGAGCAGTTCTTC. Translating it yields CASSYSVENEQFF.

The V and J genes are TRBV11-2 and TRBJ1-2, with D unresolved. Germline V gene data show CDR1 as SGHAT and CDR2 as FQNNGV. The CDR3 runs to 16 residues. V shed 5 bases and J shed 0 bases, with 16 bases lying between them. CDR3 DNA: TGTGCCAGCAGCAAAAACCTCGGGGAAGCTAACTATGGCTACACCTTC. Its translation is CASSKNLGEANYGYTF.

The genes are TRBV6-5 and TRBJ1-2; a possible D gene is TRBD1 (5 bases). The V end was cut by 5 bases, the J end by 4 bases, with 17 bases between. The CDR3 is 15 residues long. Per the germline V gene, CDR1 is MNHEY and CDR2 is SVGAGI. CDR3 sequence (DNA): TGTGCCAGCAGTCGAGAGGGGACTCTTGTCTATGGCTACACCTTC. This gives the protein CASSREGTLVYGYTF.

The chain employs TRBV12-5 and TRBJ2-1; the match to TRBD2 covers 10 bases. This CDR3 is built from 18 residues. Germline V gives CDR1 LGHNT, CDR2 FRNRAP. Unmatched junction bases numbered 10, after V lost 5 bases and J lost 0 bases. For the CDR3, the DNA is TGTGCTAGTGGTCCCTTAGCGGGGGGCCTTAACTCCTACAATGAGCAGTTCTTC. It specifies CASGPLAGGLNSYNEQFF.

The chain is built from TRBV11-2 and TRBJ1-1, with 7 bases identical to TRBD1. The CDR3 spans 15 residues. Per the germline V gene, CDR1 is SGHAT and CDR2 is FQNNGV. V lost 4 bases, J lost 4 bases, and 9 bases stayed unmatched. The CDR3 sequence: CASSSPTGSSTEAFF. CDR3 nucleotides: TGTGCCAGCAGCTCCCCGACAGGGTCGAGCACTGAAGCTTTCTTT. Full variable domain (rest looked up from reference TRBV11-2 and TRBJ1-1): EAGVAQSPRYKIIEKRQSVAFWCNPISGHATLYWYQQILGQGPKLLIQFQNNGVVDDSQLPKDRFSAERLKGVDSTLKIQPAKLEDSAVYLCASSSPTGSSTEAFFGQGTRLTVV.